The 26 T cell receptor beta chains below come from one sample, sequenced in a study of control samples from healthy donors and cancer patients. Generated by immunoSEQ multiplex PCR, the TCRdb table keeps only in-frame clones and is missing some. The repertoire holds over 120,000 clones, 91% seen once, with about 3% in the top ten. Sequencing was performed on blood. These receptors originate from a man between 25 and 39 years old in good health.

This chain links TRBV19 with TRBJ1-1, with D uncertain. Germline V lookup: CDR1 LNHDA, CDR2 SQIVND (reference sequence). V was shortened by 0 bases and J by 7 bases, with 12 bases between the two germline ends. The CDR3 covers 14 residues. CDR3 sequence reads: CASSIDGSRYEAFF. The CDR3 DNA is TGTGCCAGTAGTATAGATGGTTCCCGTTATGAAGCTTTCTTT.

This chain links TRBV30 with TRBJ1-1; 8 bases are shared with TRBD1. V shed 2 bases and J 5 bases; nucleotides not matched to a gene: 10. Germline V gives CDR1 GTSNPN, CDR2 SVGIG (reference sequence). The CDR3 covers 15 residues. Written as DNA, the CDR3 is TGTGCCTGGAGTACCCGGGACAGGATTCATACTGAAGCTTTCTTT. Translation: CAWSTRDRIHTEAFF.

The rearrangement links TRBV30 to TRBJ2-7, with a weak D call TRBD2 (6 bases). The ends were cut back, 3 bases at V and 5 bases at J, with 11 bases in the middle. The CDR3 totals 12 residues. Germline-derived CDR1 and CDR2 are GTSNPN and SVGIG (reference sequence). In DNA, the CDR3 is TGTGCCTGGAGCGGAGGGGTTAACGAGCAGTACTTC. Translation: CAWSGGVNEQYF.

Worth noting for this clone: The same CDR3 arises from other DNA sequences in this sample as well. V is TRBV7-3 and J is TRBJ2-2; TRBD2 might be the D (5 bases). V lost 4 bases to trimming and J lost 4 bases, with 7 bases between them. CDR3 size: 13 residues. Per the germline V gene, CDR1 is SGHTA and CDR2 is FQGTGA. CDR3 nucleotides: TGTGCCAGCAGCTCAACTAGCACCGGGGAGCTGTTTTTT. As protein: CASSSTSTGELFF.

CDR3 sequence reads: CASSPRGRLNTEAFF. The DNA of the CDR3 is TGTGCCAGCTCACCTCGGGGCCGACTGAACACTGAAGCTTTCTTT. The V and J genes are TRBV18 and TRBJ1-1, with D possibly TRBD1 on 5 matching bases. This CDR3 contains 15 residues. Looked up from germline, CDR1 is KGHSH and CDR2 is LQKENI. Trimming left V 3 bases short and J 0 bases short, with 11 bases between.

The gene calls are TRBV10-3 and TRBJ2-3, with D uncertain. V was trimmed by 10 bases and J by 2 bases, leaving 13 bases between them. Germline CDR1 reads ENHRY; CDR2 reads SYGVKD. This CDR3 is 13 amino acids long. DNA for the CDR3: TGTGCCACCCCCCCCTTGTTCACAGATACGCAGTATTTT. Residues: CATPPLFTDTQYF.

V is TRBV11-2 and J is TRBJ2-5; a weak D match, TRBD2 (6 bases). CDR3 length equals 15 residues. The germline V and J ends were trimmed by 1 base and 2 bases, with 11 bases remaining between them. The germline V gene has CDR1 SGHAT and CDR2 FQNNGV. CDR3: CASSLGGGIQETQYF. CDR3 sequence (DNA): TGTGCCAGCAGCTTAGGTGGGGGGATACAAGAGACCCAGTACTTC.

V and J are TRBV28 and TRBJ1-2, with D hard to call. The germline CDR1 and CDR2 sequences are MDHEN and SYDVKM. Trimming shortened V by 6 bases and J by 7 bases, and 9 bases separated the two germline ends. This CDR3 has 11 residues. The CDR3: CASSPLGGYTF. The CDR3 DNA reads TGTGCCAGCAGCCCCCTAGGTGGCTACACCTTC.

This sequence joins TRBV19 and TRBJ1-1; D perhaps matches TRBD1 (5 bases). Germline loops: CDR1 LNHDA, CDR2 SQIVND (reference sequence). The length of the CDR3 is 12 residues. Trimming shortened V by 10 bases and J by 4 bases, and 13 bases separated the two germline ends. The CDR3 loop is CATFQGGTEAFF. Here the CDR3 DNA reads TGTGCCACCTTTCAGGGAGGCACTGAAGCTTTCTTT.

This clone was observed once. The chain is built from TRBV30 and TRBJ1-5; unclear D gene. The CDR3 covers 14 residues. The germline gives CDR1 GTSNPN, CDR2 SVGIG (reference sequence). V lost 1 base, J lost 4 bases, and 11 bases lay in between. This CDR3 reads CAWSDRYLNQPQHF. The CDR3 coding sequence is TGTGCCTGGAGTGACAGATACTTAAATCAGCCCCAGCATTTT.

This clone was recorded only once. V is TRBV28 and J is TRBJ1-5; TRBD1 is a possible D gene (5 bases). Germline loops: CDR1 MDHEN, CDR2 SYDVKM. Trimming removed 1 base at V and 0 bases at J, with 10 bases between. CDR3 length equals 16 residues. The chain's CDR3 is CASSLLTAISNQPQHF. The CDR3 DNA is TGTGCCAGCAGTTTATTGACAGCGATTAGCAATCAGCCCCAGCATTTT.

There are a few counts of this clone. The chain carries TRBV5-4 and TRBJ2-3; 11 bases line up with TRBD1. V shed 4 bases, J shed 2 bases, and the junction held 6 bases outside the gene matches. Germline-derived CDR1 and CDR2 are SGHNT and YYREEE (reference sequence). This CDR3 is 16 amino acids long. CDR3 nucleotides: TGTGCCAGCAGCGCGGAGGACAGGGGGCACACAGATACGCAGTATTTT. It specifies CASSAEDRGHTDTQYF.

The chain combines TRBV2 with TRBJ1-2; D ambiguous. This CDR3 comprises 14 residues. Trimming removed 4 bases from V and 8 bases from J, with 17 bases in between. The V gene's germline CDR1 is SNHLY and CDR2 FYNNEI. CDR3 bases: TGTGCCAGCAGTGGACCGGGTCGTGACGGGGGCTACACCTTC. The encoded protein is CASSGPGRDGGYTF.

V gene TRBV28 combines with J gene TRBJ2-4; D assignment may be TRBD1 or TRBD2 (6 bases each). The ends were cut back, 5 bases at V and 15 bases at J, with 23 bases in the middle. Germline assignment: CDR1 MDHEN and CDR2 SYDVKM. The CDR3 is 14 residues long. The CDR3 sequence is CASSRPGARSEWYF. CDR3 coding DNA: TGTGCCAGCAGTCGACCGGGGGCGCGGAGTGAGTGGTACTTC.

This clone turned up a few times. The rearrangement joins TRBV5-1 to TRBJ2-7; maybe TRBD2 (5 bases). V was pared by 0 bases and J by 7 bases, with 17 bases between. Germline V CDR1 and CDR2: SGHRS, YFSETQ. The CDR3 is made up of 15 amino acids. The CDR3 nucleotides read TGCGCCAGCAGCTTGGGTGAAGGTAAAACTAGGGAGCAGTACTTC. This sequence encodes CASSLGEGKTREQYF.

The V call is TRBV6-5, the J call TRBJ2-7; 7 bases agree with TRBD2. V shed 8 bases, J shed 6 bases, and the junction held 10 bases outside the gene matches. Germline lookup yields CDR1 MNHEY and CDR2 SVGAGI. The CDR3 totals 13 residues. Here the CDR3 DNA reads TGTGCCAGCGGCCGGGGGGTTGGGGGCGAGCAGTACTTC. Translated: CASGRGVGGEQYF.

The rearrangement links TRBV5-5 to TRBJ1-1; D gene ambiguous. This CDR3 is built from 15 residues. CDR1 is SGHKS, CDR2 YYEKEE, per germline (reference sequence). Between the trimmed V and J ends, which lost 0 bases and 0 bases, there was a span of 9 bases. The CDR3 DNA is TGTGCCAGCAGCTTGGTAACCCGAATGAACACTGAAGCTTTCTTT. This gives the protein CASSLVTRMNTEAFF.

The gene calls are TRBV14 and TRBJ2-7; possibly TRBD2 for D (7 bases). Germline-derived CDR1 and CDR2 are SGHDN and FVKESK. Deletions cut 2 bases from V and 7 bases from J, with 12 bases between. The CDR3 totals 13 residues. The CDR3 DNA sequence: TGTGCCAGCAGCCAAATCAGGGGAGGGGAGCAGTACTTC. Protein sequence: CASSQIRGGEQYF.

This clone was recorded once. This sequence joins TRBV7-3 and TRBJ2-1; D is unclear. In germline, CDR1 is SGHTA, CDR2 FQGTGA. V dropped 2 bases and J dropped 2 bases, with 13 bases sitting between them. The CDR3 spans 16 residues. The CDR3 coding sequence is TGTGCCAGCAGCTTATGGGCCCAATCCACCTACAATGAGCAGTTCTTC. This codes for CASSLWAQSTYNEQFF. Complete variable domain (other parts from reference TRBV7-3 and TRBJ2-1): GAGVSQTPSNKVTEKGKYVELRCDPISGHTALYWYRQSLGQGPEFLIYFQGTGAADDSGLPNDRFFAVRPEGSVSTLKIQRTERGDSAVYLCASSLWAQSTYNEQFFGPGTRLTVL.

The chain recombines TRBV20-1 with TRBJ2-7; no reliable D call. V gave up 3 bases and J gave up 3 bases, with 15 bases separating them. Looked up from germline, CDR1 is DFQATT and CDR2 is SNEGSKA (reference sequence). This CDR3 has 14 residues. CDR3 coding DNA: TGCAGTGCTAGTACCCCCAACGGAGACTACGAGCAGTACTTC. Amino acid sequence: CSASTPNGDYEQYF.

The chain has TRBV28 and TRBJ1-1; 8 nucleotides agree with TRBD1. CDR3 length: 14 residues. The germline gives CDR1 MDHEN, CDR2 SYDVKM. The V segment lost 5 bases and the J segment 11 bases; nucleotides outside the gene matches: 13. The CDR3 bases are TGTGCCAGCAGTATTCCGCAGGGGGCGAAAAGGGCTTTCTTT. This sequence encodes CASSIPQGAKRAFF.

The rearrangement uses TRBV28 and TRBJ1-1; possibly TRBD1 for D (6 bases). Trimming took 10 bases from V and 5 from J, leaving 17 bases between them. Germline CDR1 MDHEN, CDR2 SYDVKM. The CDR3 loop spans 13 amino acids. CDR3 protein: CAINRGGRTEAFF. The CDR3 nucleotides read TGTGCCATCAATAGAGGGGGGAGGACTGAAGCTTTCTTT.

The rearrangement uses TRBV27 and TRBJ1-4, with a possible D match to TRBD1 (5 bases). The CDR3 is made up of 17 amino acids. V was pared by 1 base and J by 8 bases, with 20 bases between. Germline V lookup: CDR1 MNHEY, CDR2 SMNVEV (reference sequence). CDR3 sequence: CASSLWTPGAREEKLFF. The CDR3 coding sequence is TGTGCCAGCAGTTTATGGACCCCCGGGGCCAGAGAAGAAAAACTGTTTTTT.

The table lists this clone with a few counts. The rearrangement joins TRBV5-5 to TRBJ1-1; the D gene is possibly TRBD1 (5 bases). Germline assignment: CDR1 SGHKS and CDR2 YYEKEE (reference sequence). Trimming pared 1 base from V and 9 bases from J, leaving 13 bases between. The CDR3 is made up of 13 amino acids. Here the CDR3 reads CASSLWGTSKAFF. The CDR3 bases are TGTGCCAGCAGCTTGTGGGGGACCTCAAAAGCTTTCTTT.

The CDR3 DNA follows: TGTGCCAGCAGCGAAACAGGGTCCACTGAAGCTTTCTTT. Its protein is CASSETGSTEAFF. The chain combines TRBV11-3 with TRBJ1-1; possible D gene TRBD1, 6 bases. In germline, CDR1 is SGHNT, CDR2 YENEEA. CDR3 length: 13 residues. The V end lost 5 bases, the J end lost 4 bases, and 11 bases lay between the germline ends.

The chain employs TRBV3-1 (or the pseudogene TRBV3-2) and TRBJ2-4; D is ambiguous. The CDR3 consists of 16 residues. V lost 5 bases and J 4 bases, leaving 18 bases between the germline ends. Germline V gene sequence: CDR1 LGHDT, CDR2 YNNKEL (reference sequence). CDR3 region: CASSIKNLQRKNIQYF. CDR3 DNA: TGTGCCAGCAGCATCAAAAATTTGCAAAGAAAAAACATTCAGTACTTC.